One and the same sample provided the 9 T cell receptor beta chains below, sequenced in a study of blood T cell repertoires in COVID-19 (TCRdb year 2020). Preparation of the library involved the immunoSEQ multiplex PCR assay. The immuneACCESS repertoire file appears here via TCRdb, limited to in-frame rearrangements. These files lack a portion of the clones; in checked studies, under half of the deficit traces to unresolved V genes, and the cause of the others is not known. Across this sample there are around 99,000 clones, with 75% to 95% seen only once. The ten largest clones capture approximately 1.3% of the sample. Sequenced: peripheral blood. The receptors stem from a woman in her thirties with acute or convalescent COVID-19.

V and J are TRBV4-2 and TRBJ1-4; the D gene is possibly TRBD1 (6 bases). Trimming took 3 bases from V and 12 from J, leaving 11 bases between them. The V gene's germline CDR1 is LGHNA and CDR2 YNFKEQ. This CDR3 contains 12 residues. The CDR3 sequence: CASSQGTTQLFF. The CDR3 coding sequence is TGTGCCAGCAGCCAGGGGACAACACAACTGTTTTTT.

J is TRBJ1-3 and V is TRBV28; D is uncertain. Germline assignment: CDR1 MDHEN and CDR2 SYDVKM. Trimming left V 2 bases short and J 0 bases short, with 8 bases between. CDR3 length equals 15 residues. The CDR3 DNA reads TGTGCCAGCAGTTTAAGAGGGCCCTCTGGAAACACCATATATTTT. Its protein product is CASSLRGPSGNTIYF.

The rearrangement uses TRBV7-3 and TRBJ2-3; D gene unclear. Per the germline V gene, CDR1 is SGHTA and CDR2 is FQGTGA. The CDR3 has 13 residues. Trimming took 2 bases from V and 4 from J, leaving 7 bases between them. CDR3 sequence (DNA): TGTGCCAGCAGCTTAGAGGTTGCAGATACGCAGTATTTT. Amino acid sequence: CASSLEVADTQYF. Combining the CDR3 with reference TRBV7-3 and TRBJ2-3 gives the whole variable domain GAGVSQTPSNKVTEKGKYVELRCDPISGHTALYWYRQSLGQGPEFLIYFQGTGAADDSGLPNDRFFAVRPEGSVSTLKIQRTERGDSAVYLCASSLEVADTQYFGPGTRLTVL.

The V call is TRBV11-2, the J call TRBJ1-1, with D tentatively TRBD1 (6 bases). The length of the CDR3 is 14 residues. CDR1 is SGHAT, CDR2 FQNNGV, per germline. V shed 4 bases and J shed 9 bases, with 18 bases lying between them. CDR3 region: CASSSPMDRGKAFF. The CDR3 nucleotides are TGTGCCAGCAGCTCCCCTATGGACAGAGGAAAAGCTTTCTTT.

This chain joins TRBV3-1 (or the pseudogene TRBV3-2) and TRBJ1-6; D call uncertain. V lost 3 bases and J 7 bases, leaving 13 bases between the germline ends. Germline CDR1 is LGHDT and CDR2 is YNNKEL (reference sequence). CDR3 length: 15 amino acids. The CDR3 bases are TGTGCCAGCAGCCATAGCAGCGGAACAAATTCACCCCTCCACTTT. Its protein product is CASSHSSGTNSPLHF.

This rearrangement joins TRBV30 to TRBJ2-1, with a tentative D call TRBD1 (6 bases). The CDR3 runs to 14 residues. Germline V gene lookup returns CDR1 GTSNPN and CDR2 SVGIG (reference sequence). V dropped 2 bases and J dropped 10 bases, with 18 bases sitting between them. The CDR3 nucleotides read TGTGCCTGGAGTTCAGGGGTGGGAGTTGGCGAGCAGTTCTTC. Translating gives CAWSSGVGVGEQFF.

This chain joins TRBV5-1 and TRBJ1-5; possibly TRBD1 for D (6 bases). The CDR3 runs to 14 residues. Germline CDR1 is SGHRS and CDR2 is YFSETQ. The V end was cut by 2 bases, the J end by 2 bases, with 8 bases between. The CDR3 region is CASSLQGGNQPQHF. CDR3 DNA: TGCGCCAGCAGCTTACAGGGAGGCAATCAGCCCCAGCATTTT.

This chain uses TRBV10-3 with TRBJ1-2; 7 bases line up with TRBD1. CDR1 is ENHRY and CDR2 is SYGVKD in the germline V gene. V shed 7 bases and J 2 bases; nucleotides not matched to a gene: 10. This CDR3 comprises 15 residues. CDR3 sequence reads: CAITGGTDNNYGYTF. DNA of the CDR3: TGTGCCATCACCGGAGGGACAGACAACAACTATGGCTACACCTTC.

The rearrangement uses TRBV5-3 and TRBJ1-1, with D possibly being TRBD1 (6 bases). TRBV5-3 belongs to the ORF category, with a function that is uncertain. V lost 5 bases to trimming and J lost 10 bases, with 30 bases between them. This CDR3 is 17 amino acids long. DNA for the CDR3: TGTGCCAGAAGTCAAAAAAAGCAAAGGGACACTCTGTCTACAGCTTTCTTT. Encoded protein: CARSQKKQRDTLSTAFF.